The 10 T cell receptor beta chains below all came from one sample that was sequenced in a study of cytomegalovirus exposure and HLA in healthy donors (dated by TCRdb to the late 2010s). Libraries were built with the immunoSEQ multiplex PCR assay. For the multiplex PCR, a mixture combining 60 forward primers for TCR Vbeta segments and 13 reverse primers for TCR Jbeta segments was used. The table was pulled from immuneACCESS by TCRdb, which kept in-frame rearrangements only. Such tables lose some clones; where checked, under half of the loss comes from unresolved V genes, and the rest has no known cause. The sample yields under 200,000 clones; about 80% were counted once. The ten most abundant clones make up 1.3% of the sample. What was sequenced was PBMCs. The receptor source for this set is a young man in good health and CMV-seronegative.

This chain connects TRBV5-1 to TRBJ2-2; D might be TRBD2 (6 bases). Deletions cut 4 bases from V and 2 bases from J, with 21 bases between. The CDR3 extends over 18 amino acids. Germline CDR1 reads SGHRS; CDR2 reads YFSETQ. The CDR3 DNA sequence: TGCGCCAGCAGCCCCTGGGAAACCGGGACTTTTAACACCGGGGAGCTGTTTTTT. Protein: CASSPWETGTFNTGELFF.

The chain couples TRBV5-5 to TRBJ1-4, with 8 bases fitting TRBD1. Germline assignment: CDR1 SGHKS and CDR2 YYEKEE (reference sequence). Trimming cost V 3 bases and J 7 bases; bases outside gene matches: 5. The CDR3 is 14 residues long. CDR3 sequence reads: CASSSRGLGEKLFF. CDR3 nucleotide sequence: TGTGCCAGCAGCTCCAGGGGGCTCGGTGAAAAACTGTTTTTT.

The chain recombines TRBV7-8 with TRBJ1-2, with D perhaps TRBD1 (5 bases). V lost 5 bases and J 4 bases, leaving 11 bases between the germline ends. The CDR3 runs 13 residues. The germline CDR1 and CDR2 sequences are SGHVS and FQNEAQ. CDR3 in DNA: TGTGCCAGCAGCCAGGGACTCCCCTATGGCTACACCTTC. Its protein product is CASSQGLPYGYTF.

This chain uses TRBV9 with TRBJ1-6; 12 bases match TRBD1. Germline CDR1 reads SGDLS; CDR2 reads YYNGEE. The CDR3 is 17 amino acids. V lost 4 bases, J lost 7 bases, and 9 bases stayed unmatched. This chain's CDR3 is CASSPGTGGFGNSPLHF. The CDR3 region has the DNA TGTGCCAGCAGCCCAGGGACAGGGGGCTTCGGCAATTCACCCCTCCACTTT.

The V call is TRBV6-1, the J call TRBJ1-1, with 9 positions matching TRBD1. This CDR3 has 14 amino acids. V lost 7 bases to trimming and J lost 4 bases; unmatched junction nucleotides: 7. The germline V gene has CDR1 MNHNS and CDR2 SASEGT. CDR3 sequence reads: CASISRTGVTEAFF. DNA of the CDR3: TGTGCCAGCATTAGCAGGACAGGGGTCACTGAAGCTTTCTTT.

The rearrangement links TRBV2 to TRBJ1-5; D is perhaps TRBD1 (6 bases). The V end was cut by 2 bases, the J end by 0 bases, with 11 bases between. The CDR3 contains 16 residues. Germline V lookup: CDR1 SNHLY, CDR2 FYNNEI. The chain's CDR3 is CASSESTGNSNQPQHF. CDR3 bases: TGTGCCAGCAGTGAATCGACAGGTAATAGCAATCAGCCCCAGCATTTT.

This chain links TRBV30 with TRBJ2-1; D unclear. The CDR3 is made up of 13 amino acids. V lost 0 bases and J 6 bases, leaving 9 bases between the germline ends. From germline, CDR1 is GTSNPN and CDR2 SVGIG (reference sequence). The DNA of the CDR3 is TGTGCCTGGAGTGTAAACACCCCCAATGAGCAGTTCTTC. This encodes CAWSVNTPNEQFF.

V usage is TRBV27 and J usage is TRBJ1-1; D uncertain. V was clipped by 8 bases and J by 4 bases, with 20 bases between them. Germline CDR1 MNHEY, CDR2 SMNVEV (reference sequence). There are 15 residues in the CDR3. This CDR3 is CASGVVSNYGTEAFF. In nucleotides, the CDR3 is TGTGCCAGCGGAGTCGTGAGTAATTACGGCACTGAAGCTTTCTTT.

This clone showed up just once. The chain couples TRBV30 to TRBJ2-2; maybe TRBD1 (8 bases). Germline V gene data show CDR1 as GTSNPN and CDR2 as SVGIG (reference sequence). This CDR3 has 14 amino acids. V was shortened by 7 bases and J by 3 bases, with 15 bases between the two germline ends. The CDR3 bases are TGTGCCTTCACAGGGGGGGAACACACCGGGGAGCTGTTTTTT. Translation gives CAFTGGEHTGELFF. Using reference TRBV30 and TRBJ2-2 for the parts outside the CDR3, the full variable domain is SQTIHQWPATLVQPVGSPLSLECTVEGTSNPNLYWYRQAAGRGLQLLFYSVGIGQISSEVPQNLSASRPQDRQFILSSKKLLLSDSGFYLCAFTGGEHTGELFFGEGSRLTVL.

CDR3 protein: CASNGQGSSNQPQHF. Here the CDR3 DNA reads TGTGCCAGCAACGGACAGGGGAGTAGCAATCAGCCCCAGCATTTT. This sequence joins TRBV7-2 and TRBJ1-5; 9 bases line up with TRBD1. V lost 7 bases and J lost 0; bases outside the gene matches: 4. CDR3 size: 15 residues. Germline CDR1 is SGHTA and CDR2 is FQGNSA. Together with reference TRBV7-2 and TRBJ1-5, the CDR3 gives the full variable domain: GAGVSQSPSNKVTEKGKDVELRCDPISGHTALYWYRQSLGQGLEFLIYFQGNSAPDKSGLPSDRFSAERTGGSVSTLTIQRTQQEDSAVYLCASNGQGSSNQPQHFGDGTRLSIL.